The 17 T cell receptor beta chains given below trace back to one sample, sequenced in a study of blood T cell repertoires in COVID-19. The method was immunoSEQ multiplex PCR; TCRdb's version includes in-frame clones alone and lacks a portion of them. Of tens of thousands of clones listed, 74% are singletons. Sequenced material: peripheral blood. The receptors stem from a woman of 80 years or more with acute or convalescent COVID-19.

The chain combines TRBV7-9 with TRBJ1-3; D is uncertain. V lost 2 bases to trimming and J lost 8 bases, with 7 bases between them. The CDR3 runs to 12 residues. CDR1 and CDR2 from the germline V gene are SEHNR and FQNEAQ (reference sequence). In nucleotides, the CDR3 is TGTGCCAGCAGCTTACGCGAATACACCATATATTTT. Its protein product is CASSLREYTIYF.

The rearrangement joins TRBV24-1 to TRBJ1-1, with D possibly matching TRBD1 (6 bases). The CDR3 sequence is 13 residues long. Trimming cost V 9 bases and J 2 bases, with 12 bases left between them. CDR1 is KGHDR, CDR2 SFDVKD, per germline. CDR3 DNA: TGTGCCACCCGCGACAGGCCCAACACTGAAGCTTTCTTT. Its translation is CATRDRPNTEAFF.

This clone was counted a single time. The chain joins TRBV10-2 to TRBJ2-7, with 10 bases lining up with TRBD2. From germline, CDR1 is WSHSY and CDR2 SAAADI. After removal of 3 bases from V and 3 bases from J, the junction contained 5 bases not matched to a gene. The CDR3 totals 15 residues. The CDR3 is CASSDPGTSVYEQYF. In DNA, the CDR3 is TGCGCCAGCAGTGACCCCGGGACTAGCGTCTACGAGCAGTACTTC.

The chain carries TRBV5-1 and TRBJ1-6, with D unresolved. Trimming pared 0 bases from V and 7 bases from J, leaving 8 bases between. This CDR3 contains 14 residues. Germline V gene data show CDR1 as SGHRS and CDR2 as YFSETQ. This CDR3 is CASSLDGVNSPLHF. CDR3 in DNA: TGCGCCAGCAGCTTGGACGGGGTGAATTCACCCCTCCACTTT.

This chain uses TRBV28 with TRBJ2-7; 7 bases match TRBD1. This CDR3 region has 15 residues. Germline V gene sequence: CDR1 MDHEN, CDR2 SYDVKM. J was trimmed by 4 bases and V by 5 bases; bases with no gene match: 11. The CDR3, as DNA: TGTGCCAGCAGTGAGACAGGGACAGAGCGATACGAGCAGTACTTC. This sequence encodes CASSETGTERYEQYF.

This clone showed up many times. The chain recombines TRBV11-2 with TRBJ1-4, with unresolved D. Germline assignment: CDR1 SGHAT and CDR2 FQNNGV. Trimming shortened V by 3 bases and J by 0 bases, and 8 bases separated the two germline ends. This CDR3 has 15 residues. CDR3: CASSFPPATNEKLFF. Here the CDR3 DNA reads TGTGCCAGCAGCTTCCCGCCAGCAACTAATGAAAAACTGTTTTTT.

This clone occurred a few times. The chain recombines TRBV9 with TRBJ2-2; TRBD1 matches 8 bases. V was clipped by 5 bases and J by 4 bases; unmatched bases: 10. The CDR3 has 16 residues. Germline-derived CDR1 and CDR2 are SGDLS and YYNGEE. Here the CDR3 reads CASSPPGGAFTGELFF. The DNA for the CDR3 is TGTGCCAGCAGTCCACCAGGGGGCGCCTTCACCGGGGAGCTGTTTTTT.

This clone occurred a few times. The CDR3 here is CSVVRQGQRLTYEQYF. Written as DNA, the CDR3 is TGCAGCGTCGTCCGGCAAGGGCAGCGGCTCACCTACGAGCAGTACTTC. The chain has TRBV29-1 and TRBJ2-7; a possible D gene is TRBD2 (5 bases). V lost 6 bases to trimming and J lost 2 bases, with 23 bases between them. Per the germline V gene, CDR1 is SQVTM and CDR2 is ANQGSEA. This CDR3 has 16 residues.

This clone appeared a few times. The V gene is TRBV6-4, the J gene TRBJ2-3; D might be TRBD2 (6 bases). Germline CDR1 MRHNA, CDR2 SNTAGT. V lost 2 bases and J lost 6, with 18 bases in between. The CDR3 has 16 amino acids. Here the CDR3 reads CASSDDGGSGTDTQYF. The CDR3 nucleotides read TGTGCCAGCAGTGACGACGGGGGAAGCGGAACTGATACGCAGTATTTT.

This clone has only one observation. V and J are TRBV7-2 and TRBJ2-5, with D possibly being TRBD1 (6 bases). Germline lookup yields CDR1 SGHTA and CDR2 FQGNSA. V was shortened by 3 bases and J by 5 bases, with 13 bases between the two germline ends. The CDR3 consists of 14 residues. The CDR3 DNA follows: TGTGCCAGCAGCTTTTCAGGGGCGGAGGAGACCCAGTACTTC. This codes for CASSFSGAEETQYF.

CDR3 loop: CASSQAQGGRATDTQYF. The CDR3 region has the DNA TGCGCCAGCAGCCAAGCCCAGGGAGGTAGGGCCACAGATACGCAGTATTTT. The chain combines TRBV4-3 with TRBJ2-3; a possible D gene is TRBD2 (6 bases). V lost 1 base, J lost 2 bases, and 16 bases lay in between. CDR3 size: 17 residues. The germline V gene has CDR1 LGHNA and CDR2 YSLEER.

This clone was recorded once. The CDR3 DNA reads TGTGCCAGCAGTCGGGACTTAACCTACGAGCAGTACTTC. It specifies CASSRDLTYEQYF. The rearrangement joins TRBV6-5 to TRBJ2-7, with D tentatively TRBD2 (6 bases). The ends were cut back, 5 bases at V and 2 bases at J, with 10 bases in the middle. The germline gives CDR1 MNHEY, CDR2 SVGAGI. CDR3 length: 13 amino acids.

This chain uses TRBV7-2 with TRBJ1-5; TRBD1 matches at 7 bases. Looked up from germline, CDR1 is SGHTA and CDR2 is FQGNSA. Germline trimming cut 5 bases from V and 5 bases from J; bases unmatched to any gene: 6. This CDR3 is 14 amino acids long. This chain's CDR3 is CASSIRQGDQPQHF. As DNA, the CDR3 is TGTGCCAGCAGCATCAGACAGGGAGATCAGCCCCAGCATTTT.

The chain recombines TRBV6-2 or TRBV6-3 with TRBJ1-2; tentative D call: TRBD1 (6 bases). The CDR3 has 15 amino acids. Trimming removed 4 bases at V and 2 bases at J, with 14 bases between. From germline, CDR1 is MNHEY and CDR2 SVGEGT. CDR3 residues: CASSWNRQGNYGYTF. CDR3 in DNA: TGTGCCAGCAGTTGGAACCGGCAGGGGAACTATGGCTACACCTTC.

This clone was seen a single time. V is TRBV28 and J is TRBJ2-1, with 7 positions matching TRBD2. There are 17 residues in the CDR3. Germline trimming cut 2 bases from V and 1 base from J; bases unmatched to any gene: 8. Germline V gene sequence: CDR1 MDHEN, CDR2 SYDVKM. The CDR3 DNA sequence: TGTGCCAGCAGTTTACCCCGGTCTAGCGGTTCCTACAATGAGCAGTTCTTC. Translated: CASSLPRSSGSYNEQFF. Drawing the rest from reference TRBV28 and TRBJ2-1, the complete variable domain is DVKVTQSSRYLVKRTGEKVFLECVQDMDHENMFWYRQDPGLGLRLIYFSYDVKMKEKGDIPEGYSVSREKKERFSLILESASTNQTSMYLCASSLPRSSGSYNEQFFGPGTRLTVL.

This clone was recorded a few times. V is TRBV19 and J is TRBJ1-2, with D possibly being TRBD1 (6 bases). CDR1 is LNHDA and CDR2 is SQIVND in the germline V gene (reference sequence). The length of the CDR3 is 12 residues. The V and J ends lost 6 bases and 7 bases respectively, with 12 bases between them. The chain's CDR3 is CASRRGGGGYTF. The DNA for the CDR3 is TGTGCCAGTAGGCGGGGAGGGGGTGGCTACACCTTC.

DNA of the CDR3: TGTGCCACCAGTGCGGCTAGCGGAGCGCTTTTCAATGAGCAGTTCTTC. Its protein product is CATSAASGALFNEQFF. V gene TRBV24-1 combines with J gene TRBJ2-1; TRBD2 matches 7 bases. The CDR3 runs to 16 residues. Looked up from germline, CDR1 is KGHDR and CDR2 is SFDVKD. V lost 5 bases, J lost 6 bases, and 12 bases stayed unmatched.